A single sample is the source of the 24 T cell receptor beta chains below, sequenced in a study of blood T cell repertoires in COVID-19. Using immunoSEQ multiplex PCR, the repertoire was profiled, and TCRdb retains in-frame clones only, with some absent. The table records about 180,000 clones, about four fifths of them present only once. The source material was peripheral blood. The source is a woman older than 75 with active or convalescent COVID-19.

The V and J genes are TRBV5-1 and TRBJ1-4, with 7 bases aligning to TRBD1. V was clipped by 0 bases and J by 2 bases; unmatched bases: 7. CDR3 length: 17 residues. The germline V gene encodes CDR1 SGHRS and CDR2 YFSETQ. The CDR3 region has the DNA TGCGCCAGCAGCTTGGAAGGCAGGGGGGCTACTAATGAAAAACTGTTTTTT. Translation gives CASSLEGRGATNEKLFF. The full variable domain, rest sourced from reference TRBV5-1 and TRBJ1-4, is KAGVTQTPRYLIKTRGQQVTLSCSPISGHRSVSWYQQTPGQGLQFLFEYFSETQRNKGNFPGRFSGRQFSNSRSEMNVSTLELGDSALYLCASSLEGRGATNEKLFFGSGTQLSVL.

This chain joins TRBV5-1 and TRBJ2-2, with 10 bases fitting TRBD2. Trimming at V came to 4 bases and at J to 5 bases, leaving 5 bases not matched to a gene. Germline CDR1 reads SGHRS; CDR2 reads YFSETQ. The CDR3 is 15 amino acids. The CDR3 here is CASSTPSGRTGELFF. CDR3 nucleotide sequence: TGCGCCAGCAGCACCCCTAGCGGGAGAACCGGGGAGCTGTTTTTT.

The chain employs TRBV30 and TRBJ1-3; possible D gene TRBD1, 6 bases. There are 15 residues in the CDR3. Germline assignment: CDR1 GTSNPN and CDR2 SVGIG (reference sequence). Trimming shortened V by 0 bases and J by 4 bases, and 13 bases separated the two germline ends. The CDR3 sequence is CAWSVGQYTGNTIYF. DNA of the CDR3: TGTGCCTGGAGTGTTGGACAGTATACCGGAAACACCATATATTTT.

The rearrangement joins TRBV9 to TRBJ1-1, with D possibly matching TRBD1 (5 bases). Germline CDR1 reads SGDLS; CDR2 reads YYNGEE. This CDR3 spans 14 amino acids. Trimming took 3 bases from V and 2 from J, leaving 11 bases between them. The CDR3 nucleotides read TGTGCCAGCAGCGCCGACAGCTACAACACTGAAGCTTTCTTT. Translating it yields CASSADSYNTEAFF.

J is TRBJ2-1 and V is TRBV5-1; D may be TRBD1 (6 bases). V was pared by 7 bases and J by 2 bases, with 7 bases between. CDR1 is SGHRS and CDR2 is YFSETQ in the germline V gene. This CDR3 is built from 12 residues. CDR3 in DNA: TGCGCCAGCGGACAGACCTACAATGAGCAGTTCTTC. Translation gives CASGQTYNEQFF.

The chain couples TRBV12-3 or TRBV12-4 to TRBJ1-2; 7 positions agree with TRBD1. This CDR3 region has 13 residues. Trimming took 6 bases from V and 2 from J; bases not matched to a gene: 3. CDR3 amino acids: CASSPDRNYGYTF. The CDR3 DNA follows: TGTGCCAGCAGCCCGGACAGGAACTATGGCTACACCTTC.

This clone was picked up one time. V gene TRBV4-1 combines with J gene TRBJ2-1; 11 bases align to TRBD2. In germline, CDR1 is MGHRA, CDR2 YSYEKL. The CDR3 sequence is 16 residues long. V dropped 3 bases and J dropped 6; count of bases not matched to a gene: 7. The CDR3 protein is CASSHRGTSGLNEQFF. The DNA of the CDR3 is TGCGCCAGCAGCCACAGGGGGACTAGCGGACTCAATGAGCAGTTCTTC.

The chain links TRBV5-1 to TRBJ2-3; TRBD1 might be the D (5 bases). The CDR3 covers 13 residues. CDR1 is SGHRS and CDR2 is YFSETQ in the germline V gene. V was shortened by 4 bases and J by 5 bases, with 11 bases between the two germline ends. Here the CDR3 DNA reads TGCGCCAGCAGCCCATCGACAGAAGATACGCAGTATTTT. Amino acids: CASSPSTEDTQYF.

This clone was detected a few times. The V gene is TRBV15, the J gene TRBJ2-5; 7 bases map to TRBD2. The CDR3 extends over 15 amino acids. Trimming removed 1 base from V and 5 bases from J; junction bases left unmatched: 7. The V gene's germline CDR1 is LNHNV and CDR2 YYDKDF (reference sequence). For the CDR3, the DNA is TGTGCCACCAGCAGAGGTGGGGGAGGGCCTGAGACCCAGTACTTC. It is translated as CATSRGGGGPETQYF.

The rearrangement uses TRBV27 and TRBJ2-1, with TRBD2 matching over 9 bases. The CDR3 runs to 16 residues. CDR1 MNHEY and CDR2 SMNVEV come from the germline V gene (reference sequence). V was pared by 3 bases and J by 6 bases, with 9 bases of the junction left unmatched. CDR3 loop: CASSLVRTSASNEQFF. CDR3 nucleotides: TGTGCCAGCAGTTTGGTTAGGACTAGCGCCTCCAATGAGCAGTTCTTC.

The chain employs TRBV20-1 and TRBJ2-3; D is ambiguous. Germline values: CDR1 DFQATT, CDR2 SNEGSKA (reference sequence). Trimming took off 3 bases at V and 3 bases at J, with 4 bases between the two ends. This CDR3 spans 11 amino acids. CDR3 loop: CSASPTDTQYF. DNA of the CDR3: TGCAGTGCTAGCCCGACAGATACGCAGTATTTT.

The V and J genes are TRBV6-2 or TRBV6-3 and TRBJ2-5, with D possibly matching TRBD2 (5 bases). This CDR3 contains 13 residues. CDR1 and CDR2 (germline): MNHEY, SVGEGT. Trimming took off 6 bases at V and 4 bases at J, with 12 bases between the two ends. The CDR3 sequence is CASSLHGGETQYF. The CDR3 DNA is TGTGCCAGCAGCCTACACGGAGGAGAGACCCAGTACTTC.

The chain couples TRBV6-1 to TRBJ2-7, with 7 positions matching TRBD1. CDR1 MNHNS and CDR2 SASEGT come from the germline V gene. Losses at the gene ends were 1 base for V and 7 bases for J; bases not matched to a gene: 10. The CDR3 sequence is 15 residues long. CDR3 nucleotide sequence: TGTGCCAGCAGTGAAGAGAGGGGGCTCCCAGGGGAGCAGTACTTC. Residues: CASSEERGLPGEQYF.

The chain carries TRBV9 and TRBJ2-1; 10 bases are a match to TRBD2. Trimming at V came to 4 bases and at J to 1 base, leaving 8 bases not matched to a gene. The length of the CDR3 is 17 residues. Per germline, CDR1 SGDLS and CDR2 YYNGEE. CDR3 DNA: TGTGCCAGCAGCATGGCATTAGCGGGAGGTTCCTACAATGAGCAGTTCTTC. It yields the protein CASSMALAGGSYNEQFF.

This clone was detected a few times. This chain links TRBV28 with TRBJ1-6, with 8 bases matching TRBD1. Germline V gives CDR1 MDHEN, CDR2 SYDVKM. CDR3 length: 12 amino acids. The V segment lost 7 bases and the J segment 9 bases; nucleotides outside the gene matches: 2. The CDR3 reads CASTDRGSPLHF. CDR3 in DNA: TGTGCCAGCACCGACAGGGGTTCACCCCTCCACTTT.

This chain uses TRBV6-5 with TRBJ2-5, with D perhaps TRBD1 (5 bases). Germline V gene data show CDR1 as MNHEY and CDR2 as SVGAGI. Between the trimmed V and J ends, which lost 6 bases and 2 bases, there was a span of 13 bases. CDR3 size: 14 residues. The CDR3 DNA follows: TGTGCCAGCAGCACCCAGACAGCACAAGAGACCCAGTACTTC. As protein: CASSTQTAQETQYF.

This clone was detected only a few times. V and J are TRBV29-1 and TRBJ1-4, with D perhaps TRBD1 (5 bases). The germline V and J ends were trimmed by 1 base and 7 bases, with 10 bases remaining between them. Germline CDR1 SQVTM, CDR2 ANQGSEA. CDR3 size: 13 residues. As DNA, the CDR3 is TGCAGCGTTGAAGGGCAGGGTAGTGAAAAACTGTTTTTT. This codes for CSVEGQGSEKLFF.

The chain employs TRBV11-2 and TRBJ2-1; the match to TRBD2 covers 7 bases. V lost 5 bases, J lost 4 bases, and 11 bases stayed unmatched. This CDR3 has 16 residues. Germline V gene lookup returns CDR1 SGHAT and CDR2 FQNNGV. The CDR3 bases are TGTGCCAGCAGCCCCCGCCCCGCTAGCGGTTACAATGAGCAGTTCTTC. This codes for CASSPRPASGYNEQFF.

There are a few counts of this clone. The chain uses TRBV10-3 and TRBJ1-1; 12 bases line up with TRBD1. Germline V gene sequence: CDR1 ENHRY, CDR2 SYGVKD. The CDR3 length is 14 residues. V lost 11 bases, J lost 4 bases, and 8 bases stayed unmatched. The DNA of the CDR3 is TGTGCCGCCGATTCGGGACAGGGGGCCACTGAAGCTTTCTTT. This sequence encodes CAADSGQGATEAFF.

V is TRBV28 and J is TRBJ2-5; 8 bases are a match to TRBD2. CDR1 is MDHEN, CDR2 SYDVKM, per germline. The CDR3 covers 17 residues. The V gene end was trimmed by 5 bases and the J gene end by 1 base; junction bases not matched to a gene: 12. CDR3 protein: CASSPIRLAGIQETQYF. The CDR3 DNA follows: TGTGCCAGCAGTCCAATTCGGCTAGCGGGCATCCAAGAGACCCAGTACTTC.

This clone came up once. The chain combines TRBV5-1 with TRBJ2-1; 11 bases fit TRBD2. The germline CDR1 and CDR2 sequences are SGHRS and YFSETQ. Trimming cost V 0 bases and J 0 bases; bases outside gene matches: 5. CDR3 length: 18 amino acids. The CDR3 bases are TGCGCCAGCAGCTTGGGGCCGGGACTAGCGGACTCCTACAATGAGCAGTTCTTC. It encodes CASSLGPGLADSYNEQFF.

This chain uses TRBV19 with TRBJ2-7, with 7 nucleotides matching TRBD1. Per the germline V gene, CDR1 is LNHDA and CDR2 is SQIVND (reference sequence). CDR3 length equals 17 residues. The trim removed 1 base at V and 1 base at J, leaving 10 bases unmatched. The CDR3 loop is CASSIGLWDSTSYEQYF. In DNA form, the CDR3 reads TGTGCCAGTAGTATAGGCCTGTGGGACAGCACTTCCTACGAGCAGTACTTC.

The chain recombines TRBV5-1 with TRBJ2-1; the match to TRBD2 covers 10 bases. CDR3 length: 12 amino acids. With 4 bases clipped from V and 10 bases from J, the junction kept 2 bases outside the gene matches. Germline lookup yields CDR1 SGHRS and CDR2 YFSETQ. Here the CDR3 reads CASSVLAGEQFF. The CDR3 nucleotides are TGCGCCAGCAGCGTACTAGCGGGAGAGCAGTTCTTC. The complete variable domain, with remaining parts taken from reference TRBV5-1 and TRBJ2-1, reads KAGVTQTPRYLIKTRGQQVTLSCSPISGHRSVSWYQQTPGQGLQFLFEYFSETQRNKGNFPGRFSGRQFSNSRSEMNVSTLELGDSALYLCASSVLAGEQFFGPGTRLTVL.

This clone was counted a few times. This CDR3 is CASSFRGINSPLHF. CDR3 sequence (DNA): TGTGCCAGCAGCTTCCGGGGTATAAATTCACCCCTCCACTTT. This chain links TRBV5-4 with TRBJ1-6; D gene uncertain. This CDR3 region has 14 residues. V gave up 2 bases and J gave up 7 bases, with 10 bases separating them. CDR1 is SGHNT, CDR2 YYREEE, per germline (reference sequence).